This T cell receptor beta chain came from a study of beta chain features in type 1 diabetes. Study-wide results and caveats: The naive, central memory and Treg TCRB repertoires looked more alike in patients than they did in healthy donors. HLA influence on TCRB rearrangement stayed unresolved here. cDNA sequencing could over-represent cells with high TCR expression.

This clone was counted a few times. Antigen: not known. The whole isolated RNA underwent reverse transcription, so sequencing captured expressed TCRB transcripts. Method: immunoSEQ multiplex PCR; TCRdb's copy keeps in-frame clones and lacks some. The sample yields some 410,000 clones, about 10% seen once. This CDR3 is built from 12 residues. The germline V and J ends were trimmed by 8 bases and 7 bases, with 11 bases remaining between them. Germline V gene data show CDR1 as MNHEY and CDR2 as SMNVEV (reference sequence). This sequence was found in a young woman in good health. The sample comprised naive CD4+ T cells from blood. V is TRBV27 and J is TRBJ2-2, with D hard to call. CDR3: CASRSWGGELFF. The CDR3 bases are TGTGCCAGCCGCTCGTGGGGCGGGGAGCTGTTTTTT.